The 28 T cell receptor beta chains below all came from one sample that was sequenced in a study of shared clonotypes between healthy human individuals. Positively selected for CCR7, the CD45RO-negative cells used as naive CD8 cells excluded terminally differentiated effector memory CD45RA+ cells. TCRdb's table, derived via immunoSEQ multiplex PCR, lists solely in-frame clones and lacks some. The data contain approximately 600,000 clones, about 95% of them singletons. The specimen sequenced was naive CD8+ T cells sorted from blood. The receptors here all came from a woman between 25 and 40 years old in good health.

V usage is TRBV28 and J usage is TRBJ1-1, with a possible D match to TRBD1 (5 bases). The germline gives CDR1 MDHEN, CDR2 SYDVKM. Trimming took off 5 bases at V and 2 bases at J, with 18 bases between the two ends. This CDR3 spans 16 amino acids. The CDR3 DNA follows: TGTGCCAGCAGTCGATGGGCGAGGGGAATAAACACTGAAGCTTTCTTT. It is translated as CASSRWARGINTEAFF.

Here the CDR3 DNA reads TGTGCCAGCACCGGGTACGGAAACACCATATATTTT. As protein: CASTGYGNTIYF. The rearrangement links TRBV6-6 to TRBJ1-3; D is uncertain. The germline V gene has CDR1 MNHNY and CDR2 SVGAGI (reference sequence). V was clipped by 7 bases and J by 4 bases, with 8 bases between them. The CDR3 loop spans 12 amino acids.

About this clone: The same CDR3 arises from other DNA sequences in this sample as well. The rearrangement uses TRBV11-2 and TRBJ2-7; no clear D gene. The CDR3 covers 12 residues. With 0 bases removed from V and 4 bases from J, the gap between germline ends came to 4 bases. Germline loops: CDR1 SGHAT, CDR2 FQNNGV. As DNA, the CDR3 is TGTGCCAGCAGCTTAGATGCATACGAGCAGTACTTC. Translating it yields CASSLDAYEQYF.

The rearrangement links TRBV2 to TRBJ2-7; 8 positions agree with TRBD2. In germline, CDR1 is SNHLY, CDR2 FYNNEI. V was pared by 3 bases and J by 8 bases, with 15 bases of the junction left unmatched. CDR3 size: 16 residues. CDR3 DNA: TGTGCCAGCAGTGACCGCGGACGGAGGACTAGCCAACAGCAGTACTTC. Protein product: CASSDRGRRTSQQQYF.

The rearrangement uses TRBV4-2 and TRBJ2-7; perhaps TRBD2 as D (6 bases). Between the trimmed V and J ends, which lost 4 bases and 1 base, there was a span of 14 bases. The CDR3 has 15 residues. The germline V gene encodes CDR1 LGHNA and CDR2 YNFKEQ. The CDR3 sequence is CASSPWGDGSYEQYF. The CDR3 DNA sequence: TGTGCCAGCAGCCCTTGGGGGGACGGGTCCTACGAGCAGTACTTC.

The chain joins TRBV5-6 to TRBJ2-7; D remains ambiguous. The CDR3 has 15 amino acids. Germline lookup yields CDR1 SGHDT and CDR2 YYEEEE. V was trimmed by 0 bases and J by 3 bases, leaving 13 bases between them. CDR3: CASSLASDTRYEQYF. CDR3 nucleotides: TGTGCCAGCAGCTTGGCTTCAGACACTCGCTACGAGCAGTACTTC. Complete variable domain (other parts from reference TRBV5-6 and TRBJ2-7): DAGVTQSPTHLIKTRGQQVTLRCSPKSGHDTVSWYQQALGQGPQFIFQYYEEEERQRGNFPDRFSGHQFPNYSSELNVNALLLGDSALYLCASSLASDTRYEQYFGPGTRLTVT.

DNA of the CDR3: TGTGCCAGCAGCGTAGAAGCGGGAGTATCAGATACGCAGTATTTT. Protein: CASSVEAGVSDTQYF. The V gene is TRBV9, the J gene TRBJ2-3; 8 positions match TRBD2. CDR1 is SGDLS and CDR2 is YYNGEE in the germline V gene. CDR3 length equals 15 residues. V shed 0 bases and J 4 bases; nucleotides not matched to a gene: 4.

This clone was detected once. The chain couples TRBV4-1 to TRBJ1-1, with D unclear. This CDR3 spans 12 amino acids. Germline loops: CDR1 MGHRA, CDR2 YSYEKL. The germline V and J ends were trimmed by 7 bases and 1 base, with 7 bases remaining between them. The CDR3 bases are TGCGCCAGCACTAGCGGGAACACTGAAGCTTTCTTT. This sequence encodes CASTSGNTEAFF.

V gene TRBV28 combines with J gene TRBJ1-1; 8 bases are a match to TRBD1. With 7 bases clipped from V and 6 bases from J, the junction kept 10 bases outside the gene matches. This CDR3 spans 14 amino acids. The germline V gene encodes CDR1 MDHEN and CDR2 SYDVKM. CDR3 in DNA: TGTGCCAGCATCGAACAGGGGGAAGGCGCTGAAGCTTTCTTT. As protein: CASIEQGEGAEAFF.

This rearrangement joins TRBV9 to TRBJ2-1; maybe TRBD1 (5 bases). Trimming took off 0 bases at V and 0 bases at J, with 7 bases between the two ends. The CDR3 is 15 amino acids. CDR1 is SGDLS, CDR2 YYNGEE, per germline. The CDR3 nucleotides are TGTGCCAGCAGCGTAGACCAGGGCTCCTACAATGAGCAGTTCTTC. This gives the protein CASSVDQGSYNEQFF.

The chain joins TRBV27 to TRBJ2-1; a possible D gene is TRBD2 (6 bases). Trimming pared 0 bases from V and 2 bases from J, leaving 8 bases between. Germline V CDR1 and CDR2: MNHEY, SMNVEV (reference sequence). The CDR3 is made up of 15 amino acids. The CDR3 is CASSLSAGTYNEQFF. CDR3 bases: TGTGCCAGCAGTTTATCGGCGGGGACCTACAATGAGCAGTTCTTC.

About this clone itself: Other DNA sequences of this sample code for an identical CDR3. The chain links TRBV27 to TRBJ1-5; no firm D call. This CDR3 contains 14 residues. Trimming removed 2 bases from V and 7 bases from J, with 12 bases in between. The germline gives CDR1 MNHEY, CDR2 SMNVEV (reference sequence). This CDR3 is CASSLLPVGQPQHF. The CDR3 DNA follows: TGTGCCAGCAGTTTACTCCCCGTAGGCCAGCCCCAGCATTTT.

The rearrangement links TRBV9 to TRBJ1-1; D is unclear. Trimming left V 5 bases short and J 0 bases short, with 8 bases between. The CDR3 has 13 amino acids. Germline V gene lookup returns CDR1 SGDLS and CDR2 YYNGEE. CDR3 loop: CASRGPMNTEAFF. In DNA, the CDR3 is TGTGCCAGCAGGGGTCCGATGAACACTGAAGCTTTCTTT.

The chain couples TRBV15 to TRBJ2-1; the D is unclear. Germline lookup yields CDR1 LNHNV and CDR2 YYDKDF (reference sequence). This CDR3 comprises 12 residues. Trimming pared 2 bases from V and 7 bases from J, leaving 6 bases between. Here the CDR3 DNA reads TGTGCCACCAGCAGATACGGTAATGAGCAGTTCTTC. It encodes CATSRYGNEQFF.

The chain joins TRBV28 to TRBJ2-7; D is ambiguous. The CDR3 length is 12 residues. Germline CDR1 and CDR2: MDHEN and SYDVKM. Trimming removed 6 bases from V and 3 bases from J, with 9 bases in between. The CDR3 is CASSPSFYEQYF. DNA for the CDR3: TGTGCCAGCAGCCCTTCGTTCTACGAGCAGTACTTC.

The chain combines TRBV5-4 with TRBJ2-6; D gene unclear. Looked up from germline, CDR1 is SGHNT and CDR2 is YYREEE (reference sequence). The CDR3 has 14 amino acids. The V end lost 4 bases, the J end lost 2 bases, and 7 bases lay between the germline ends. The CDR3 loop is CASSLDTGANVLTF. The CDR3 nucleotides read TGTGCCAGCAGCCTAGACACTGGGGCCAACGTCCTGACTTTC.

The V gene is TRBV9, the J gene TRBJ2-1, with D maybe TRBD1 (7 bases). Germline values: CDR1 SGDLS, CDR2 YYNGEE. Deletions cut 7 bases from V and 4 bases from J, with 15 bases between. This CDR3 has 14 residues. CDR3 nucleotides: TGTGCCAGCGGAGGGACAGTACTTTACAATGAGCAGTTCTTC. Amino acids: CASGGTVLYNEQFF.

The chain employs TRBV10-3 and TRBJ1-3; D remains unclear. Trimming took 0 bases from V and 0 from J, leaving 6 bases between them. CDR3 length: 15 amino acids. Per the germline V gene, CDR1 is ENHRY and CDR2 is SYGVKD. CDR3 nucleotide sequence: TGTGCCATCAGTGAGTCGATCAACTCTGGAAACACCATATATTTT. Residues: CAISESINSGNTIYF.

This clone occurred a few times. The gene calls are TRBV4-1 and TRBJ2-2; D is ambiguous. Trimming removed 8 bases at V and 1 base at J, with 14 bases between. The length of the CDR3 is 15 residues. The germline CDR1 and CDR2 sequences are MGHRA and YSYEKL. The CDR3, as DNA: TGCGCCAGCCGACCTAGGGCAGGGAACACCGGGGAGCTGTTTTTT. Protein sequence: CASRPRAGNTGELFF.

The chain is built from TRBV28 and TRBJ1-5, with D uncertain. V was cut by 8 bases and J by 7 bases, with 15 bases left in between. The germline gives CDR1 MDHEN, CDR2 SYDVKM. The CDR3 contains 13 residues. CDR3: CASLNPWGQPQHF. CDR3 in DNA: TGTGCCAGCCTTAACCCTTGGGGACAGCCCCAGCATTTT. Full variable domain (rest looked up from reference TRBV28 and TRBJ1-5): DVKVTQSSRYLVKRTGEKVFLECVQDMDHENMFWYRQDPGLGLRLIYFSYDVKMKEKGDIPEGYSVSREKKERFSLILESASTNQTSMYLCASLNPWGQPQHFGDGTRLSIL.

The chain is built from TRBV6-1 and TRBJ2-4; D gene unclear. Germline assignment: CDR1 MNHNS and CDR2 SASEGT. The V gene lost 7 bases and the J gene lost 0 bases, with 13 bases spanning the gap. The CDR3 contains 15 residues. This chain's CDR3 is CASIVGSLAKNIQYF. In nucleotides, the CDR3 is TGTGCCAGCATTGTCGGGTCTCTAGCCAAAAACATTCAGTACTTC.

The rearrangement uses TRBV4-1 and TRBJ2-5; TRBD2 matches 9 bases. The end of the DNA fits TRBJ2-7 better, so the J call may be wrong. Germline V gene sequence: CDR1 MGHRA, CDR2 YSYEKL. The CDR3 has 16 residues. DNA for the CDR3: TGCGCCAGCAGCCAAGTCGCGACTAGCGGCACCTACGAGCAGTACTTC. Protein product: CASSQVATSGTYEQYF.

V usage is TRBV5-1 and J usage is TRBJ1-1; TRBD1 agrees at 7 bases. V was pared by 4 bases and J by 5 bases, with 8 bases of the junction left unmatched. CDR3 length equals 14 residues. The germline V gene encodes CDR1 SGHRS and CDR2 YFSETQ. CDR3 amino acids: CASSGGQVITEAFF. CDR3 bases: TGCGCCAGCAGCGGCGGACAGGTTATTACTGAAGCTTTCTTT.

This clone was detected only a few times. The same CDR3 can be traced to other DNA sequences in this sample. The rearrangement uses TRBV5-1 and TRBJ1-5; 7 nucleotides match TRBD1. The CDR3 loop spans 14 amino acids. J lost 5 bases, V lost 0 bases, and 2 bases had no gene match. Germline CDR1 is SGHRS and CDR2 is YFSETQ. The CDR3, as DNA: TGCGCCAGCAGCTTGGGACAGGGCGATCAGCCCCAGCATTTT. Amino acid sequence: CASSLGQGDQPQHF.

This clone was counted a single time. The chain employs TRBV7-9 and TRBJ1-1, with D unclear. Trimming pared 4 bases from V and 1 base from J, leaving 13 bases between. Germline values: CDR1 SEHNR, CDR2 FQNEAQ (reference sequence). The CDR3 totals 15 residues. CDR3 residues: CASSYYTDPNTEAFF. Written as DNA, the CDR3 is TGTGCCAGCAGCTACTACACGGACCCGAACACTGAAGCTTTCTTT.

V usage is TRBV6-1 and J usage is TRBJ1-2; D is unresolved. From germline, CDR1 is MNHNS and CDR2 SASEGT. V lost 1 base and J 4 bases, leaving 13 bases between the germline ends. This CDR3 has 15 amino acids. In nucleotides, the CDR3 is TGTGCCAGCAGTGAAGAAGACTTCATCCGCTATGGCTACACCTTC. It encodes CASSEEDFIRYGYTF.

The gene calls are TRBV19 and TRBJ1-1, with D unclear. Per germline, CDR1 LNHDA and CDR2 SQIVND (reference sequence). The CDR3 covers 11 residues. V lost 9 bases and J lost 8, with 13 bases in between. The CDR3 coding sequence is TGTGCCAGCAATAAGGGAGCGGAAGCTTTCTTT. Translation: CASNKGAEAFF.

V gene TRBV5-6 combines with J gene TRBJ1-4; no clear D. The CDR3 covers 17 residues. Germline V gene lookup returns CDR1 SGHDT and CDR2 YYEEEE. Trimming took off 2 bases at V and 6 bases at J, with 20 bases between the two ends. The CDR3 region is CASSFLTVATADEKLFF. The DNA of the CDR3 is TGTGCCAGCAGCTTTTTAACGGTAGCAACTGCGGATGAAAAACTGTTTTTT.